The rows below give T cell receptor beta chains drawn from one sample of a study of shared clonotypes between healthy human individuals. Clones were sequenced by immunoSEQ multiplex PCR, and TCRdb holds only the in-frame ones, with some missing. Of roughly 2.1 million clones in the sample, 90% to 95% are singletons; the top ten hold around 1.7%. Sequenced sample: naive CD8+ T cells from PBMCs. These receptors were collected from a man aged 18 to 30 in good health. Some clones in this sample may be carry-over from other donors' samples. The CDR3 runs from the conserved cysteine through the conserved F or W. D genes are given only for firm matches. Clone size is stated in some rows and not others, as once, few, many or a class when expanded.

d_call	v_call	j_call	cdr3_length	clone_size	cdr3_nt	cdr3_aa
.	TRBV28	TRBJ1-4	14	.	TGTGCCAGCAGTTTTTTCACAGAAAATGAAAAACTGTTTTTT	CASSFFTENEKLFF
.	TRBV5-6	TRBJ1-1	16	.	TGTGCCAGCAGCTTGGCAGGGTCGGGTATGAACACTGAAGCTTTCTTT	CASSLAGSGMNTEAFF
.	TRBV29-1	TRBJ2-2	15	once	TGCAGCGTCAAACCGCCGGACGCTAACACCGGGGAGCTGTTTTTT	CSVKPPDANTGELFF
.	TRBV4-3	TRBJ2-1	15	.	TGCGCCAGCAGCCGATTGACCTTGGGGGACAATGAGCAGTTCTTC	CASSRLTLGDNEQFF
.	TRBV11-2	TRBJ2-7	13	.	TGTGCCAGCAGCAGAGGGGCCCCCTACGAGCAGTACTTC	CASSRGAPYEQYF
TRBD2	TRBV7-3	TRBJ2-2	17	.	TGTGCCAGCAGCTTGAACGGACTAGCAGCGAACACCGGGGAGCTGTTTTTT	CASSLNGLAANTGELFF
.	TRBV7-9	TRBJ1-1	16	few	TGTGCCAGCAGATCGTGGGGCGGGACAACTAACACTGAAGCTTTCTTT	CASRSWGGTTNTEAFF
TRBD2	TRBV19	TRBJ2-1	16	.	TGTGCCAGTAGGGTAGGGGAGGGCCCCACCTACAATGAGCAGTTCTTC	CASRVGEGPTYNEQFF
TRBD2	TRBV27	TRBJ2-2	13	.	TGTGCCAGCAGTTTGGGCGGGGGCGGGGAGCTGTTTTTT	CASSLGGGGELFF
.	TRBV4-2	TRBJ1-1	13	.	TGTGCCAGCAGCCAAGAACGAGGCCCTGAAGCTTTCTTT	CASSQERGPEAFF
.	TRBV7-8	TRBJ2-1	11	.	TGTGCCAGCAGCGCGGACTACAAGCAGTTCTTC	CASSADYKQFF
TRBD1	TRBV7-9	TRBJ2-3	19	.	TGTGCCAGCAGCTTACGAGGAGGTACAGGGGTAGGAAGCACAGATACGCAGTATTTT	CASSLRGGTGVGSTDTQYF
.	TRBV13	TRBJ2-7	16	.	TGTGCCAGCAGCCCTTCACACGGGGAAGGAAACTACGAGCAGTACTTC	CASSPSHGEGNYEQYF
.	TRBV7-2	TRBJ2-1	12	.	TGTGCCAGCAGCTTAGATGGAGGTGAGCAGTTCTTC	CASSLDGGEQFF
.	TRBV9	TRBJ2-7	13	.	TGTGCCAGCAGCCCCGATACCCTCTACGAGCAGTACTTC	CASSPDTLYEQYF
.	TRBV11-2	TRBJ2-7	17	once	TGTGCCAGCAGCTTAGTAGAGGGAACTCCTCTCTCCTACGAGCAGTACTTC	CASSLVEGTPLSYEQYF
TRBD2	TRBV7-9	TRBJ2-3	14	once	TGTGCCAGCAGCTCGACTAGCGGGAGTGGTACGCAGTATTTT	CASSSTSGSGTQYF
.	TRBV29-1	TRBJ1-3	13	.	TGCAGCGCCCTGGCTGGGAATACAAACACCATATATTTT	CSALAGNTNTIYF
TRBD1	TRBV15	TRBJ1-2	19	once	TGTGCCACCAGCACCCCGAGACGGGACAGGGGGCCCTGGGTTGAGGGCTACACCTTC	CATSTPRRDRGPWVEGYTF
.	TRBV4-3	TRBJ2-2	15	.	TGCGCCAGCAGCCGTTGGGGGGGCCACACCGGGGAGCTGTTTTTT	CASSRWGGHTGELFF
.	TRBV27	TRBJ1-4	14	.	TGTGCCAGCAGCCGGACGGCTCAGGGGGAAAAACTGTTTTTT	CASSRTAQGEKLFF
TRBD1	TRBV5-1	TRBJ1-4	14	.	TGCGCCAGCAGCTCGCAGGGGGCGCGAGAAAAACTGTTTTTT	CASSSQGAREKLFF
.	TRBV27	TRBJ2-7	15	.	TGTGCCAGCAGACCCTCTTTAGACCGCCCCTACGAGCAGTACTTC	CASRPSLDRPYEQYF
.	TRBV23-1	TRBJ1-4	14	.	TGCGCCAGCAGTCCCGAACCACGGAGCGAAAAACTGTTTTTT	CASSPEPRSEKLFF
.	TRBV28	TRBJ2-2	12	.	TGTGCCAGCAGTGCTCTCACCGGGGAGCTGTTTTTT	CASSALTGELFF
.	TRBV28	TRBJ2-6	13	.	TGTGCCAGCAGTTCATCTTATCGCCAGGGGATGACTTTC	CASSSSYRQGMTF
.	TRBV5-6	TRBJ1-1	14	.	TGTGCCAGCAGCTTGGGACCGCGGTACACTGAAGCTTTCTTT	CASSLGPRYTEAFF
TRBD2	TRBV4-1	TRBJ2-3	15	.	TGCGCCAGCAGCGGCGGGGGAGGGGGCACAGATACGCAGTATTTT	CASSGGGGGTDTQYF
.	TRBV18	TRBJ2-7	14	.	TGTGCCAGCTCACTTCCGGACGGACACTACGAGCAGTACTTC	CASSLPDGHYEQYF
.	TRBV4-2	TRBJ2-7	16	.	TGTGCCAGCAGCCAAGAGAACCCACAGGCCTCCTACGAGCAGTACTTC	CASSQENPQASYEQYF
.	TRBV27	TRBJ2-7	13	.	TGTGCCAGCAGTTTATCCGGCTCCTACGAGCAGTACTTC	CASSLSGSYEQYF
TRBD1	TRBV28	TRBJ1-1	13	few	TGTGCCAGCAGGGAGACAGGGGCCACTGAAGCTTTCTTT	CASRETGATEAFF
.	TRBV5-6	TRBJ1-1	12	.	TGTGCCAGCAGCTTGGGCAGAACTGAAGCTTTCTTT	CASSLGRTEAFF
.	TRBV15	TRBJ2-3	14	once	TGTGCCACCAGCAGACTAGGGCCTCTGGATACGCAGTATTTT	CATSRLGPLDTQYF
TRBD1	TRBV11-2	TRBJ2-7	20	.	TGTGCCAGCAGCTTAGAAGCGGCCAGGGGGTTCCAGCCATCTTCCTACGAGCAGTACTTC	CASSLEAARGFQPSSYEQYF
.	TRBV29-1	TRBJ2-7	15	.	TGCAGCGTTGAAGTCGGGGCCCTCGGGGGACTCGAGCAGTACTTC	CSVEVGALGGLEQYF
.	TRBV27	TRBJ2-7	15	once	TGTGCCAGCAGCATAGGGGCCGGGGAGACCTACGAGCAGTACTTC	CASSIGAGETYEQYF
.	TRBV7-9	TRBJ2-3	15	.	TGTGCCAGCAGCTCGAGCCAGTCTAGCACAGATACGCAGTATTTT	CASSSSQSSTDTQYF
.	TRBV28	TRBJ1-5	13	.	TGTGCCAGCAGCTGGGCGGCGGGTCAGCCCCAGCATTTT	CASSWAAGQPQHF
.	TRBV11-2	TRBJ2-7	14	.	TGTGCCAGCAGCTTAACCCGGGACTCCTACGAGCAGTACTTC	CASSLTRDSYEQYF
.	TRBV7-2	TRBJ1-2	14	.	TGTGCCAGCAGCTACGAGGGGACTAACTATGGCTACACCTTC	CASSYEGTNYGYTF
TRBD1	TRBV9	TRBJ1-1	17	.	TGTGCCAGCAGCGTAGGAACCAAACGGGACAGTGCTGATGAAGCTTTCTTT	CASSVGTKRDSADEAFF
TRBD1	TRBV7-8	TRBJ2-1	16	.	TGTGCCAGCAGCTCTTCGTGGGGGACAGGGGTGGATGAGCAGTTCTTC	CASSSSWGTGVDEQFF
.	TRBV30	TRBJ2-3	12	.	TGTGCCTGGAGTCGAAGCACAGATACGCAGTATTTT	CAWSRSTDTQYF
.	TRBV13	TRBJ1-1	12	once	TGTGCCAGCAGCTTAAAGGGGACTGAAGCTTTCTTT	CASSLKGTEAFF
.	TRBV27	TRBJ2-6	14	.	TGTGCCAGCAGTTTCAGGGCTGGGGCCAACGTCCTGACTTTC	CASSFRAGANVLTF
TRBD1	TRBV9	TRBJ2-7	15	.	TGTGCCAGCAGCGGGAAGACAGGGGCTGGCTACGAGCAGTACTTC	CASSGKTGAGYEQYF
.	TRBV4-3	TRBJ1-4	15	.	TGCGCCAGCAGCTCGGGGCGCGGAGGGCGGGAAAAACTGTTTTTT	CASSSGRGGREKLFF
.	TRBV9	TRBJ1-5	15	.	TGTGCCAGCAGCGTAGGTGGCGATAGCAATCAGCCCCAGCATTTT	CASSVGGDSNQPQHF
.	TRBV4-1	TRBJ2-1	15	.	TGCGCCAGCAGCCAAGATAACGACCCTTACAATGAGCAGTTCTTC	CASSQDNDPYNEQFF
TRBD2	TRBV28	TRBJ2-5	16	.	TGTGCCAGCAGTCTGGGACTAGCGGGCGTTCAAGAGACCCAGTACTTC	CASSLGLAGVQETQYF
.	TRBV4-2	TRBJ2-7	13	.	TGTGCCAGCAGCCCCAGGACCTCATACGAGCAGTACTTC	CASSPRTSYEQYF
.	TRBV30	TRBJ2-1	13	.	TGTGCCTGGAGTGAGGGGCCCGACAATGAGCAGTTCTTC	CAWSEGPDNEQFF
.	TRBV6-5	TRBJ1-4	13	.	TGTGCCAGCAGTCCCCAGAGGGGTGAAAAACTGTTTTTT	CASSPQRGEKLFF